These T cell receptor beta chains were read from a single sample in a study of early T cells in non-severe SARS-CoV-2 infection. MiXCR, applied by TCRdb to the 5' RACE reads, yields one record per CDR3 protein. This sample has tens of thousands of distinct CDR3 sequences; about 10% occur once, and the top ten carry under 2%. Material: whole blood. The receptors were sampled from an adult who was a healthcare worker with PCR-confirmed SARS-CoV-2 infection or an uninfected control (not recorded which). The CDR3 runs from the conserved cysteine through the conserved F or W. D genes are given only for firm matches. Not all rows give a size; the values are once, few, many and, for expanded clones, a class.

CDR3 protein: CSALTDTEAFF
CDR3 DNA: TGCAGCGCTCTGACGGACACTGAAGCTTTCTTT
J gene: TRBJ1-1
D gene: NA
V gene: TRBV29-1
clone size: few

CDR3 protein: CASSVEVGRDEQFF
CDR3 DNA: TGTGCCAGCAGCGTAGAGGTGGGCCGGGATGAGCAGTTCTTC
J gene: TRBJ2-1
D gene: NA
V gene: TRBV9
clone size: many

CDR3 protein: CASSPGTSGNTIYF
CDR3 DNA: TGTGCCAGCAGCCCAGGGACAAGTGGAAACACCATATATTTT
J gene: TRBJ1-3
D gene: NA
V gene: TRBV5-5
clone size: many

CDR3 protein: CSASKGGWGSYEQYF
CDR3 DNA: TGCAGTGCTAGTAAGGGGGGATGGGGCAGTTACGAGCAGTACTTC
J gene: TRBJ2-7
D gene: NA
V gene: TRBV20-1
clone size: many

CDR3 protein: CAISEPTGVYGYTF
CDR3 DNA: TGTGCCATCAGTGAACCGACAGGGGTCTATGGCTACACCTTC
J gene: TRBJ1-2
D gene: TRBD1
V gene: TRBV10-3
clone size: few

CDR3 protein: CASSEVGFRLFTGELFF
CDR3 DNA: TGTGCCAGCAGTGAAGTGGGTTTTAGGCTCTTCACCGGGGAGCTGTTTTTT
J gene: TRBJ2-2
D gene: NA
V gene: TRBV6-1
clone size: many

CDR3 protein: CASSPSGGTGEQYF
CDR3 DNA: TGTGCCAGCAGCCCGAGTGGGGGGACAGGCGAGCAGTACTTC
J gene: TRBJ2-7
D gene: TRBD1
V gene: TRBV9
clone size: few

CDR3 protein: CASSFHLRAMGQETQYF
CDR3 DNA: TGTGCCAGCAGTTTCCACCTCAGGGCAATGGGGCAAGAGACCCAGTACTTC
J gene: TRBJ2-5
D gene: NA
V gene: TRBV28
clone size: many

CDR3 protein: CSVGGVAEQFF
CDR3 DNA: TGCAGCGTGGGAGGGGTGGCTGAGCAGTTCTTC
J gene: TRBJ2-1
D gene: TRBD2
V gene: TRBV29-1
clone size: many

CDR3 protein: CASSRDKGVNTEAFF
CDR3 DNA: TGTGCCAGCAGCAGGGATAAGGGTGTGAACACTGAAGCTTTCTTT
J gene: TRBJ1-1
D gene: NA
V gene: TRBV21-1
clone size: few

CDR3 protein: CASTTGTYGYTF
CDR3 DNA: TGTGCCAGTACGACAGGGACCTATGGCTACACCTTC
J gene: TRBJ1-2
D gene: TRBD1
V gene: TRBV19
clone size: many

CDR3 protein: CASSVGLKETQYF
CDR3 DNA: TGTGCCAGCAGCGTCGGACTCAAAGAGACCCAGTACTTC
J gene: TRBJ2-5
D gene: NA
V gene: TRBV7-2
clone size: NA

CDR3 protein: CASSHGRLNTGELFF
CDR3 DNA: TGTGCCAGCAGCCACGGCAGGCTGAACACCGGGGAGCTGTTTTTT
J gene: TRBJ2-2
D gene: NA
V gene: TRBV3-1
clone size: many

CDR3 protein: CASSLAGQGAGEQYF
CDR3 DNA: TGTGCCAGCAGCTTGGCGGGACAGGGGGCTGGCGAGCAGTACTTC
J gene: TRBJ2-7
D gene: TRBD1
V gene: TRBV5-4
clone size: many

CDR3 protein: CAKIQGTLPQRPQHF
CDR3 DNA: TGTGCCAAGATACAGGGGACCCTACCTCAGAGGCCCCAGCATTTT
J gene: TRBJ1-5
D gene: TRBD1
V gene: TRBV2
clone size: few

CDR3 protein: CASSRTLMRQGVSDTQYF
CDR3 DNA: TGTGCCAGCAGCAGGACCTTAATGAGACAGGGGGTCTCAGATACGCAGTATTTT
J gene: TRBJ2-3
D gene: TRBD1
V gene: TRBV11-2
clone size: many

CDR3 protein: CASSLVYDKAGNEQFF
CDR3 DNA: TGTGCCAGCAGCTTAGTATATGATAAAGCGGGCAATGAGCAGTTCTTC
J gene: TRBJ2-1
D gene: NA
V gene: TRBV11-2
clone size: few

CDR3 protein: CASLEPPGLAGGAPTDTQYF
CDR3 DNA: TGTGCCAGCCTCGAACCCCCGGGACTAGCCGGCGGGGCCCCCACAGATACGCAGTATTTT
J gene: TRBJ2-3
D gene: TRBD2
V gene: TRBV6-1
clone size: NA

CDR3 protein: CASSPTRDTGELFF
CDR3 DNA: TGTGCCAGCAGCCCCACCCGAGACACCGGGGAGCTGTTTTTT
J gene: TRBJ2-2
D gene: NA
V gene: TRBV7-3
clone size: many

CDR3 protein: CASSQGDFGTEAFF
CDR3 DNA: TGCGCCAGCAGCCAAGGGGATTTTGGCACTGAAGCTTTCTTT
J gene: TRBJ1-1
D gene: NA
V gene: TRBV4-3
clone size: many

CDR3 protein: CASSSIDTTNQPQHF
CDR3 DNA: TGTGCCAGCAGCTCGATTGACACTACCAATCAGCCCCAGCATTTT
J gene: TRBJ1-5
D gene: NA
V gene: TRBV7-2
clone size: many

CDR3 protein: CSVFRGGTEAFF
CDR3 DNA: TGCAGCGTCTTCCGGGGCGGCACTGAAGCTTTCTTT
J gene: TRBJ1-1
D gene: NA
V gene: TRBV29-1
clone size: many

CDR3 protein: CAINNGQADNSPLHF
CDR3 DNA: TGTGCCATCAATAATGGACAGGCCGATAATTCACCCCTCCACTTT
J gene: TRBJ1-6
D gene: TRBD1
V gene: TRBV10-3
clone size: many

CDR3 protein: CASSLGGSGGGEQFF
CDR3 DNA: TGTGCCAGCAGCTTAGGTGGTAGCGGGGGAGGGGAGCAGTTCTTC
J gene: TRBJ2-1
D gene: TRBD2
V gene: TRBV7-2
clone size: many

CDR3 protein: CASSASLASRGNTIYF
CDR3 DNA: TGTGCCAGCAGTGCTTCTTTGGCCAGTCGGGGAAACACCATATATTTT
J gene: TRBJ1-3
D gene: NA
V gene: TRBV6-6
clone size: many

CDR3 protein: CASSLAGRTSPVEQFF
CDR3 DNA: TGTGCCAGCAGCTTAGCCGGACGGACTAGCCCGGTTGAGCAGTTCTTC
J gene: TRBJ2-1
D gene: TRBD2
V gene: TRBV7-2
clone size: NA

CDR3 protein: CAIRIRISQNYGYTF
CDR3 DNA: TGTGCCATCCGTATCAGGATCTCACAGAACTATGGCTACACCTTC
J gene: TRBJ1-2
D gene: NA
V gene: TRBV10-3
clone size: many

CDR3 protein: CASRLTALNTEAFF
CDR3 DNA: TGCGCCAGCCGTTTGACAGCACTGAACACTGAAGCTTTCTTT
J gene: TRBJ1-1
D gene: NA
V gene: TRBV5-1
clone size: NA

CDR3 protein: CASSLDRGEGEAFF
CDR3 DNA: TGTGCCAGCAGCTTGGACAGGGGAGAGGGTGAAGCTTTCTTT
J gene: TRBJ1-1
D gene: TRBD1
V gene: TRBV7-2
clone size: few

CDR3 protein: CASSLLSGVEQFF
CDR3 DNA: TGCGCCAGCAGCTTGCTATCAGGAGTTGAGCAGTTCTTC
J gene: TRBJ2-1
D gene: NA
V gene: TRBV5-1
clone size: many

CDR3 protein: CASSLGSFQRGAQSSYNEQFF
CDR3 DNA: TGTGCCAGCAGCTTAGGTTCTTTTCAGCGGGGGGCCCAGAGCTCCTACAATGAGCAGTTCTTC
J gene: TRBJ2-1
D gene: TRBD2
V gene: TRBV7-9
clone size: few

CDR3 protein: CASTGRGDEQYF
CDR3 DNA: TGTGCCTCCACGGGCAGGGGAGACGAGCAGTACTTC
J gene: TRBJ2-7
D gene: NA
V gene: TRBV30
clone size: many

CDR3 protein: CASSLWTLVQGPTEAFF
CDR3 DNA: TGTGCCAGCAGCTTATGGACCCTCGTGCAGGGGCCCACTGAAGCTTTCTTT
J gene: TRBJ1-1
D gene: NA
V gene: TRBV11-2
clone size: few

CDR3 protein: CSGTGYGNTIYF
CDR3 DNA: TGCAGCGGTACAGGGTACGGAAACACCATATATTTT
J gene: TRBJ1-3
D gene: NA
V gene: TRBV29-1
clone size: many

CDR3 protein: CASSTGTYEQYF
CDR3 DNA: TGTGCCAGCAGCACAGGGACCTACGAGCAGTACTTC
J gene: TRBJ2-7
D gene: NA
V gene: TRBV7-9
clone size: NA

CDR3 protein: CASSLEPHGQSGELFF
CDR3 DNA: TGTGCCAGCAGCTTAGAGCCCCACGGGCAGTCCGGGGAGCTGTTTTTT
J gene: TRBJ2-2
D gene: NA
V gene: TRBV7-6
clone size: many

CDR3 protein: CASSQADGGSYEQYF
CDR3 DNA: TGCGCCAGCAGCCAAGCGGACGGGGGCTCCTACGAGCAGTACTTC
J gene: TRBJ2-7
D gene: NA
V gene: TRBV4-1
clone size: few

CDR3 protein: CAISEPAHRETQYF
CDR3 DNA: TGTGCCATCAGTGAGCCAGCTCACAGAGAGACCCAGTACTTC
J gene: TRBJ2-5
D gene: NA
V gene: TRBV10-3
clone size: few

CDR3 protein: CASSYSRSGRDGYTF
CDR3 DNA: TGTGCCAGCAGTTACTCCCGGTCCGGGCGTGATGGCTACACCTTC
J gene: TRBJ1-2
D gene: NA
V gene: TRBV6-5
clone size: NA

CDR3 protein: CASSLPRLAKNIQYF
CDR3 DNA: TGTGCCAGCAGCCTCCCTAGGTTAGCCAAAAACATTCAGTACTTC
J gene: TRBJ2-4
D gene: NA
V gene: TRBV21-1
clone size: NA

CDR3 protein: CSARGGYEQYF
CDR3 DNA: TGCAGTGCTAGAGGGGGCTACGAGCAGTACTTC
J gene: TRBJ2-7
D gene: NA
V gene: TRBV20-1
clone size: NA

CDR3 protein: CASRPIKGGLNTEAFF
CDR3 DNA: TGTGCCAGCAGGCCGATAAAAGGGGGCCTGAACACTGAAGCTTTCTTT
J gene: TRBJ1-1
D gene: TRBD1
V gene: TRBV6-2/TRBV6-3
clone size: many

CDR3 protein: CASSVTPGTSPLHF
CDR3 DNA: TGTGCCAGCAGCGTAACGCCTGGGACTTCACCCCTCCACTTT
J gene: TRBJ1-6
D gene: NA
V gene: TRBV9
clone size: many

CDR3 protein: CASSLGEGAVYGYTF
CDR3 DNA: TGTGCCAGCAGTTTAGGGGAGGGGGCGGTCTATGGCTACACCTTC
J gene: TRBJ1-2
D gene: TRBD1
V gene: TRBV27
clone size: many

CDR3 protein: CASSQDTYEQYF
CDR3 DNA: TGTGCCAGCAGCCAGGACACCTACGAGCAGTACTTC
J gene: TRBJ2-7
D gene: NA
V gene: TRBV11-3
clone size: few

CDR3 protein: CSARDADGSYGGETQYF
CDR3 DNA: TGCAGTGCTAGAGATGCCGACGGGAGTTATGGCGGCGAGACCCAGTACTTC
J gene: TRBJ2-5
D gene: NA
V gene: TRBV20-1
clone size: few

CDR3 protein: CASSYILGEQYF
CDR3 DNA: TGTGCCAGCAGTTATATCCTCGGGGAGCAGTACTTC
J gene: TRBJ2-7
D gene: NA
V gene: TRBV6-2/TRBV6-3
clone size: few

CDR3 protein: CATRDRRGPDTQYF
CDR3 DNA: TGTGCCACCCGGGACAGGAGGGGACCAGATACGCAGTATTTT
J gene: TRBJ2-3
D gene: TRBD1
V gene: TRBV5-8
clone size: few

CDR3 protein: CASSPRVKGRQYF
CDR3 DNA: TGTGCCAGCAGCCCCAGGGTGAAGGGAAGGCAGTACTTC
J gene: TRBJ2-7
D gene: NA
V gene: TRBV5-6
clone size: few

CDR3 protein: CASSYTGGFTYNEQFF
CDR3 DNA: TGCGCCAGCAGCTACACAGGGGGCTTCACCTACAATGAGCAGTTCTTC
J gene: TRBJ2-1
D gene: TRBD1
V gene: TRBV5-1
clone size: few

CDR3 protein: CSVGTSGGSYEQFF
CDR3 DNA: TGCAGCGTTGGTACTAGCGGGGGGTCCTATGAGCAGTTCTTC
J gene: TRBJ2-1
D gene: TRBD2
V gene: TRBV29-1
clone size: many

CDR3 protein: CASSTGSYNSPLHF
CDR3 DNA: TGTGCCAGCAGTACAGGGTCCTATAATTCACCCCTCCACTTT
J gene: TRBJ1-6
D gene: NA
V gene: TRBV12-3/TRBV12-4
clone size: many

CDR3 protein: CAIRRQGTDTQYF
CDR3 DNA: TGTGCCATCAGGCGACAGGGGACAGATACGCAGTATTTT
J gene: TRBJ2-3
D gene: TRBD1
V gene: TRBV10-3
clone size: few

CDR3 protein: CASSQDGLSDRPYNEQFF
CDR3 DNA: TGTGCCAGCAGCCAAGATGGCTTATCGGACAGACCCTACAATGAGCAGTTCTTC
J gene: TRBJ2-1
D gene: NA
V gene: TRBV14
clone size: NA

CDR3 protein: CASSAGLGNHEQYF
CDR3 DNA: TGTGCCAGCAGCGCGGGACTAGGTAACCACGAGCAGTACTTC
J gene: TRBJ2-7
D gene: TRBD2
V gene: TRBV9
clone size: many

CDR3 protein: CASSLWQGNYGYTF
CDR3 DNA: TGCGCCAGCAGCTTGTGGCAGGGGAATTATGGCTACACCTTC
J gene: TRBJ1-2
D gene: NA
V gene: TRBV5-1
clone size: many

CDR3 protein: CASSLPGPPRGEQYF
CDR3 DNA: TGTGCCAGCAGCTTGCCTGGTCCCCCCAGGGGCGAGCAGTACTTC
J gene: TRBJ2-7
D gene: NA
V gene: TRBV5-4
clone size: few

CDR3 protein: CSVAGGFF
CDR3 DNA: TGCAGCGTGGCAGGGGGTTTCTTT
J gene: TRBJ1-1
D gene: TRBD1
V gene: TRBV29-1
clone size: NA

CDR3 protein: CASRGQGAGEQYF
CDR3 DNA: TGTGCCAGCAGGGGACAGGGGGCGGGGGAGCAGTACTTC
J gene: TRBJ2-7
D gene: TRBD1
V gene: TRBV27
clone size: many